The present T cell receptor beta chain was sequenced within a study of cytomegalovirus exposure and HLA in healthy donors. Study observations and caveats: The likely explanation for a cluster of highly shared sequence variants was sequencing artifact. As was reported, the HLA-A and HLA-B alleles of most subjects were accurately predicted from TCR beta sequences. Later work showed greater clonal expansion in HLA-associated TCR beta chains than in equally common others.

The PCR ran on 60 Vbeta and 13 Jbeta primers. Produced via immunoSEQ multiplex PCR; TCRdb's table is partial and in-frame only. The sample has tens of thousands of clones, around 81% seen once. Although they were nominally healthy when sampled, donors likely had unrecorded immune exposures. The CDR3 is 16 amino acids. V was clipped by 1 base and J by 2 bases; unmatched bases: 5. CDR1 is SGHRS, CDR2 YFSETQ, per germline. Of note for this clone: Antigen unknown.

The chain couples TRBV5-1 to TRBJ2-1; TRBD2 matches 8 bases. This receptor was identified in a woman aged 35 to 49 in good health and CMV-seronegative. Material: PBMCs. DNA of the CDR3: TGCGCCAGCAGCTTGACTCGGGGGGGAACCTACAATGAGCAGTTCTTC. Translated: CASSLTRGGTYNEQFF. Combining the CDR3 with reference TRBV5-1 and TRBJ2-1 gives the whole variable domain KAGVTQTPRYLIKTRGQQVTLSCSPISGHRSVSWYQQTPGQGLQFLFEYFSETQRNKGNFPGRFSGRQFSNSRSEMNVSTLELGDSALYLCASSLTRGGTYNEQFFGPGTRLTVL.